The source of this T cell receptor (beta chain) is a study of shared clonotypes between healthy human individuals. Libraries were prepared by immunoSEQ multiplex PCR; TCRdb keeps only in-frame clonotypes and omits some of them. The table has roughly 2,000,000 clones, roughly 95% seen once; the top ten hold 1.5% to 2%. A word on this clone: The antigen is unknown.

This CDR3 comprises 13 residues. CDR1 and CDR2 from the germline V gene are MNHEY and SMNVEV (reference sequence). The V and J ends lost 2 bases and 7 bases respectively, with 11 bases between them. As defined, naive CD8 cells were CD45RO-negative and positively selected for CCR7, with terminally differentiated effector memory CD45RA+ cells excluded. Whole-study findings and limits: Expectations were that clonotype sharing among donors would be affected by sequencing depth.

The chain couples TRBV27 to TRBJ1-2; D gene unclear. The sample was naive CD8+ T cells from PBMCs. The clonotype originates from a man in his late teens or twenties in good health. Some clones in this sample may be carry-over from other donors' samples. The CDR3 is CASSLSYFSGYTF. For the CDR3, the DNA is TGTGCCAGCAGTTTAAGTTATTTCAGTGGCTACACCTTC.